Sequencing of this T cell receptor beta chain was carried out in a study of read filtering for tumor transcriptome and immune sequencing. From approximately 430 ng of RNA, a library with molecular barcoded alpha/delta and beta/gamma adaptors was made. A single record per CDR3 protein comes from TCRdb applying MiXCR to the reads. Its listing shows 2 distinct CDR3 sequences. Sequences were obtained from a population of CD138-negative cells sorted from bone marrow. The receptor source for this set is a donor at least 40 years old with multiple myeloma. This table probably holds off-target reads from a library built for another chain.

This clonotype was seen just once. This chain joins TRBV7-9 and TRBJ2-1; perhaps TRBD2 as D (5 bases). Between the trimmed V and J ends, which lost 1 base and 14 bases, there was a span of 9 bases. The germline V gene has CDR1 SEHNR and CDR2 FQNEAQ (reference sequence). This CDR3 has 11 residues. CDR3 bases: TGTGCCAGCAGCTTAGACGGGAAGGAGTTCTTC. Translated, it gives CASSLDGKEFF.